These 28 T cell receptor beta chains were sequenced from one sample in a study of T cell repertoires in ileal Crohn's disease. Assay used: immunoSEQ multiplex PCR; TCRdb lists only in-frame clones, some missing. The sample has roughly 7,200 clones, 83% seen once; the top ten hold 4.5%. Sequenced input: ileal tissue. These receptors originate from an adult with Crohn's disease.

CDR3 amino acids: CASSEGAGGGYEQYF. As DNA, the CDR3 is TGTGCCAGCAGTGAAGGGGCGGGCGGGGGCTACGAGCAGTACTTC. The rearrangement links TRBV2 to TRBJ2-7; TRBD2 aligns across 7 bases. The trim removed 1 base at V and 3 bases at J, leaving 6 bases unmatched. Germline V gives CDR1 SNHLY, CDR2 FYNNEI. The CDR3 runs 15 residues.

DNA for the CDR3: TGCAGCGTTGCCAGTTACACATCTAATGAAAAACTGTTTTTT. It translates to CSVASYTSNEKLFF. The chain combines TRBV29-1 with TRBJ1-4; D not certain. Trimming removed 4 bases at V and 3 bases at J, with 12 bases between. CDR1 SQVTM and CDR2 ANQGSEA come from the germline V gene. This CDR3 is 14 amino acids long.

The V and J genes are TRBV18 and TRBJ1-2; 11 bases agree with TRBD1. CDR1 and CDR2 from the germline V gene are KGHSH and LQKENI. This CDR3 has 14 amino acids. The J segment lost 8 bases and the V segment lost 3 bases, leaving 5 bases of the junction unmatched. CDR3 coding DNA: TGTGCCAGCTCACCGGACAGGGGGCGGCTGGGCTACACCTTC. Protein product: CASSPDRGRLGYTF.

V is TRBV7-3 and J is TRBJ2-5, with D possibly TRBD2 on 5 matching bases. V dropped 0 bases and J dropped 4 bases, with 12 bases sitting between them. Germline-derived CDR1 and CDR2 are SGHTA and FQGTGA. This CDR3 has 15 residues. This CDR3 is CASSLTSAESETQYF. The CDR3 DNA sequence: TGTGCCAGCAGCTTAACTAGCGCCGAGTCAGAGACCCAGTACTTC.

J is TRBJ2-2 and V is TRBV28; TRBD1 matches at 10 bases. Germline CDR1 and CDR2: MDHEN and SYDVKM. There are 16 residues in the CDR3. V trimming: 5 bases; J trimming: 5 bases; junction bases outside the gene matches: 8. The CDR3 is CASSAWTGGETGELFF. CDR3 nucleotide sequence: TGTGCCAGCAGTGCGTGGACAGGGGGTGAAACCGGGGAGCTGTTTTTT. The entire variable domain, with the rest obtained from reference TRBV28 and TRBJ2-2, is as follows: DVKVTQSSRYLVKRTGEKVFLECVQDMDHENMFWYRQDPGLGLRLIYFSYDVKMKEKGDIPEGYSVSREKKERFSLILESASTNQTSMYLCASSAWTGGETGELFFGEGSRLTVL.

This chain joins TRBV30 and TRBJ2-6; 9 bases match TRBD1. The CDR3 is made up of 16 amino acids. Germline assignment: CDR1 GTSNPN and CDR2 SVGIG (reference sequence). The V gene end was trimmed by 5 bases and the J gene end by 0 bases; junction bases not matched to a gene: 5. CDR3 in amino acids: CAWDRGDYSGANVLTF. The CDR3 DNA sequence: TGTGCCTGGGACAGGGGGGACTACTCTGGGGCCAACGTCCTGACTTTC.

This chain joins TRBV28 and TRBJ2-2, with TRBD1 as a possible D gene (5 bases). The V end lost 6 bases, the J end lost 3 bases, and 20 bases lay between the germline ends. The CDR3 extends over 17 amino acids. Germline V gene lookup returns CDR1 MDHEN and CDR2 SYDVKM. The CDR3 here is CASSWWLGEADTGELFF. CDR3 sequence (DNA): TGTGCCAGCAGCTGGTGGTTAGGGGAAGCTGACACCGGGGAGCTGTTTTTT.

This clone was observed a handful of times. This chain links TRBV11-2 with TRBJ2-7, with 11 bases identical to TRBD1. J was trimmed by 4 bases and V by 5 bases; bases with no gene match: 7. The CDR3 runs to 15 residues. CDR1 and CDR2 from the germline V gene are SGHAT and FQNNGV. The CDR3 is CASSMWTGGEYEQYF. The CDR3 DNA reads TGTGCCAGCAGCATGTGGACAGGGGGCGAGTACGAGCAGTACTTC.

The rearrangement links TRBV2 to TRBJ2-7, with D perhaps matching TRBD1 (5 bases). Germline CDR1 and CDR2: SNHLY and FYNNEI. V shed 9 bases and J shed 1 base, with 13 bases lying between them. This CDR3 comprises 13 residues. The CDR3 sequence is CARTSRDSYEQYF. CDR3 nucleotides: TGTGCCAGAACCTCCAGGGATTCCTACGAGCAGTACTTC.

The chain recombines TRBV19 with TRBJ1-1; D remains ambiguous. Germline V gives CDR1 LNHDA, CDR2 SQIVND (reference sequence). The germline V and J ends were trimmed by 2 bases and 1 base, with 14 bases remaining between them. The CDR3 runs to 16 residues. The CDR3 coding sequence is TGTGCCAGTAGTATATTAATGAGCCCTGCGAACACTGAAGCTTTCTTT. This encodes CASSILMSPANTEAFF. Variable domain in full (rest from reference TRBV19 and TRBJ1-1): DGGITQSPKYLFRKEGQNVTLSCEQNLNHDAMYWYRQDPGQGLRLIYYSQIVNDFQKGDIAEGYSVSREKKESFPLTVTSAQKNPTAFYLCASSILMSPANTEAFFGQGTRLTVV.

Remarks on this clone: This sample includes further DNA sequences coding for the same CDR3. The CDR3 sequence: CASSLRGGDNHGYTF. In DNA form, the CDR3 reads TGTGCCAGCAGCCTGCGGGGGGGTGACAACCATGGCTACACCTTC. The chain joins TRBV5-4 to TRBJ1-2; the D gene is possibly TRBD1 (5 bases). CDR1 is SGHNT, CDR2 YYREEE, per germline (reference sequence). This CDR3 has 15 amino acids. V was pared by 4 bases and J by 6 bases, with 19 bases between.

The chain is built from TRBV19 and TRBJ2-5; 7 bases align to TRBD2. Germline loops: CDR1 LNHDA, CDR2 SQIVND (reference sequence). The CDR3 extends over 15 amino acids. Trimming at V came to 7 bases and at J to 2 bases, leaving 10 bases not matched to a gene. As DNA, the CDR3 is TGTGCCAGTACGTTGGGCGGGGGTTTTCAAGAGACCCAGTACTTC. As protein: CASTLGGGFQETQYF.

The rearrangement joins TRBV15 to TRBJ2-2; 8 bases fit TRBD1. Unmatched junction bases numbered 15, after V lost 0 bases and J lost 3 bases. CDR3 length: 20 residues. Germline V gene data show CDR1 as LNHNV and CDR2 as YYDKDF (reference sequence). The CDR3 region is CATSRDSYRAGGLYTGELFF. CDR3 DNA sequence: TGTGCCACCAGCAGAGACTCATACCGGGCAGGGGGCCTGTACACCGGGGAGCTGTTTTTT. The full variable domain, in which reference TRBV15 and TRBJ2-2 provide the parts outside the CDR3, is DAMVIQNPRYQVTQFGKPVTLSCSQTLNHNVMYWYQQKSSQAPKLLFHYYDKDFNNEADTPDNFQSRRPNTSFCFLDIRSPGLGDTAMYLCATSRDSYRAGGLYTGELFFGEGSRLTVL.

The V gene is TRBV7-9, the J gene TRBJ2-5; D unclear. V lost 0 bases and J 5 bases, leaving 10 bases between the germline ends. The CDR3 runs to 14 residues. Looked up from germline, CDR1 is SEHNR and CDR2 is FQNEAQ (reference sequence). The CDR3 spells CASSLAQRLETQYF. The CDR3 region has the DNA TGTGCCAGCAGCTTAGCTCAGAGGTTGGAGACCCAGTACTTC.

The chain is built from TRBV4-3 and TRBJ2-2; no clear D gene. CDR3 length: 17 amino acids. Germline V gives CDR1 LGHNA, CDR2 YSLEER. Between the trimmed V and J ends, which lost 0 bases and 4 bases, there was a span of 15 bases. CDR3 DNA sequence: TGCGCCAGCAGCCAAGATTGGAGAGTAGGCTCCACCGGGGAGCTGTTTTTT. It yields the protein CASSQDWRVGSTGELFF.

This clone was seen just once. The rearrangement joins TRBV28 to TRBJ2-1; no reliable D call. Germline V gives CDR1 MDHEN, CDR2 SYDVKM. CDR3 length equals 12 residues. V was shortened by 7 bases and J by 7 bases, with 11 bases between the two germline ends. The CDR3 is CASNWSRNEQFF. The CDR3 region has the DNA TGTGCCAGCAATTGGTCCCGGAATGAGCAGTTCTTC.

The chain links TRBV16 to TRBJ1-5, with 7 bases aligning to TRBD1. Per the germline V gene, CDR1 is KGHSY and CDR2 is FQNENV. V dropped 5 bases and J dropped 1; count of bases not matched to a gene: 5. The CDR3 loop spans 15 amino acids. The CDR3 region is CASSKGAQSNQPQHF. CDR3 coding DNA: TGTGCCAGCAGCAAGGGGGCGCAAAGCAATCAGCCCCAGCATTTT.

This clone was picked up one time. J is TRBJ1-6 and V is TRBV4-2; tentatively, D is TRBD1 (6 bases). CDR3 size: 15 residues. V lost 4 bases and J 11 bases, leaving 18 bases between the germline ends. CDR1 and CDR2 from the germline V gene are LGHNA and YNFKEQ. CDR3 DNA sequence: TGTGCCAGCAGCCGCCGGGACACTAGTGCCCCACCCCTCCACTTT. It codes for CASSRRDTSAPPLHF.

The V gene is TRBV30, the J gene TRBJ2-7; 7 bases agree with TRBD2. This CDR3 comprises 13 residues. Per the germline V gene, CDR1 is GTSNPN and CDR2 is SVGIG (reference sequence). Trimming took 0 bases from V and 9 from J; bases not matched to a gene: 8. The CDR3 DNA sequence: TGTGCCTGGAGTGTATCGACAGCTAGCGGGCAGTACTTC. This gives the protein CAWSVSTASGQYF.

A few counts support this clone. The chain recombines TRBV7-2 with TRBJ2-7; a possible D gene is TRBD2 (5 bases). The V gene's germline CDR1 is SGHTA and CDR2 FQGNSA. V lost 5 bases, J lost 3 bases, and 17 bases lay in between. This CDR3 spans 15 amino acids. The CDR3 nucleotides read TGTGCCAGCAGCCCGACCCTCGGGGTGAACTACGAGCAGTACTTC. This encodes CASSPTLGVNYEQYF.

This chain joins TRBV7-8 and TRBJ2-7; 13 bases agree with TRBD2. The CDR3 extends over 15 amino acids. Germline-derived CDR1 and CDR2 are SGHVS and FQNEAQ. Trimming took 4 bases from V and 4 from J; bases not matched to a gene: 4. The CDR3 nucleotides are TGTGCCAGCAGCTCGCCGGGACTAGCGGGATACGAGCAGTACTTC. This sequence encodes CASSSPGLAGYEQYF.

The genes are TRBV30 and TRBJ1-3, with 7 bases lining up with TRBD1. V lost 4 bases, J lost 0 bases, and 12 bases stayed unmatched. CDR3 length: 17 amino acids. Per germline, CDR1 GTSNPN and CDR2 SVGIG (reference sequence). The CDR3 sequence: CAWTGLRYRGSGNTIYF. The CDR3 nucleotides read TGTGCCTGGACCGGACTCCGTTACAGGGGCTCTGGAAACACCATATATTTT. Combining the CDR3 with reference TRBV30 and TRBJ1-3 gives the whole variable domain SQTIHQWPATLVQPVGSPLSLECTVEGTSNPNLYWYRQAAGRGLQLLFYSVGIGQISSEVPQNLSASRPQDRQFILSSKKLLLSDSGFYLCAWTGLRYRGSGNTIYFGEGSWLTVV.

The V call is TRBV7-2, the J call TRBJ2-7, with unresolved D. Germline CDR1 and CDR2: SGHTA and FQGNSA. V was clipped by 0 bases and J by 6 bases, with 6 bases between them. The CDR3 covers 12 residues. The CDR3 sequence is CASSLAVSEQYF. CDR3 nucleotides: TGTGCCAGCAGCTTAGCCGTCTCCGAGCAGTACTTC. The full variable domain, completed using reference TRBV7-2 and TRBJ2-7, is GAGVSQSPSNKVTEKGKDVELRCDPISGHTALYWYRQSLGQGLEFLIYFQGNSAPDKSGLPSDRFSAERTGGSVSTLTIQRTQQEDSAVYLCASSLAVSEQYFGPGTRLTVT.

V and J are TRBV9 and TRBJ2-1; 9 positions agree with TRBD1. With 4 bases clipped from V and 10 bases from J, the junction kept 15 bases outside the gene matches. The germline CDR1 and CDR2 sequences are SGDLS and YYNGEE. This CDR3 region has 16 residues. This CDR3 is CASSPRGDRAAGEQFF. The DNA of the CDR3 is TGTGCCAGCAGCCCCCGGGGGGACAGGGCGGCTGGGGAGCAGTTCTTC.

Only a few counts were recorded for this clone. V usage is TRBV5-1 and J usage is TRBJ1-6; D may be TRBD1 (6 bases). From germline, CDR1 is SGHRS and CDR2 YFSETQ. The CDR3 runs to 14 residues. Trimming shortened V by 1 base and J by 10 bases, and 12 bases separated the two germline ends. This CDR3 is CASSLMDSSSPLHF. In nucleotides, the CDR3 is TGCGCCAGCAGCTTGATGGACAGTTCCTCACCCCTCCACTTT.

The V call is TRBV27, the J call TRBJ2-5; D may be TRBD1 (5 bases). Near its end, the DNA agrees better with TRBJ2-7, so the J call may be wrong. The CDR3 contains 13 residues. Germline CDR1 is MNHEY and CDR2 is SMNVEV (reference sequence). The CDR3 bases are TGTGCCAGCAGTTTTTCCAGGGCTTTCGAGCAGTACTTC. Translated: CASSFSRAFEQYF.

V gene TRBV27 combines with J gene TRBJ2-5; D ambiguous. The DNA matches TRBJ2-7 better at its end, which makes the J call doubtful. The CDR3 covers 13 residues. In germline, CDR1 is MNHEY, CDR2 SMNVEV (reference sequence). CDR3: CASSLLRDYEQYF. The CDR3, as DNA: TGTGCCAGCAGTTTATTGCGCGACTACGAGCAGTACTTC.

The CDR3 spells CASSLETSGSGANVLTF. The CDR3 DNA reads as TGTGCCAGCAGCTTGGAGACTAGCGGCTCTGGGGCCAACGTCCTGACTTTC. This chain uses TRBV5-4 with TRBJ2-6; TRBD2 matches 9 bases. Losses at the gene ends were 0 bases for V and 0 bases for J; bases not matched to a gene: 1. The CDR3 covers 17 residues. CDR1 SGHNT and CDR2 YYREEE come from the germline V gene (reference sequence).